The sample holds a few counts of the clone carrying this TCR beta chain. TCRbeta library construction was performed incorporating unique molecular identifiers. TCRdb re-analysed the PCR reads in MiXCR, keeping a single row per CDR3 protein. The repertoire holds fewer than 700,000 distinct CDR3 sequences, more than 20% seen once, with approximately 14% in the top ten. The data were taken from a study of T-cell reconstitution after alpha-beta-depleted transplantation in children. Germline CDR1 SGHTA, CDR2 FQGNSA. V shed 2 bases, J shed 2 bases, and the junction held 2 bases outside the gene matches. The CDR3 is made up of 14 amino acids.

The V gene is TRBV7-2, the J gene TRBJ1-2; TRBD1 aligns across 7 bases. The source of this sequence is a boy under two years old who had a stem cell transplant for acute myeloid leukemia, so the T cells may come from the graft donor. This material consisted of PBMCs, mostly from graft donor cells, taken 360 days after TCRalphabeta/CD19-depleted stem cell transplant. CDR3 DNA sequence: TGTGCCAGCAGCTTAACAGGGGAGAACTATGGCTACACCTTC. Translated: CASSLTGENYGYTF.